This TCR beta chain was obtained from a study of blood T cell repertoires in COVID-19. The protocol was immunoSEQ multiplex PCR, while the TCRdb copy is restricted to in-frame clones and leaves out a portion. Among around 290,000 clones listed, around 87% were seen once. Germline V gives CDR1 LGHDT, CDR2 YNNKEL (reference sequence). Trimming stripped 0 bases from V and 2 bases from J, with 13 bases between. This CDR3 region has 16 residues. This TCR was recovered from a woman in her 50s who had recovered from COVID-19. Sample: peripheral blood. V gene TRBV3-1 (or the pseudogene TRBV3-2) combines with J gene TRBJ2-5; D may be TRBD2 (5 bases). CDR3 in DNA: TGTGCCAGCAGCCAAGAAAGGGTAGCGTGGCAAGAGACCCAGTACTTC. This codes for CASSQERVAWQETQYF.